This TCR beta chain was sequenced for a study of early T cells in non-severe SARS-CoV-2 infection. Turning to the study itself: The chains were unpaired, and the sequenced material was bulk RNA from unsorted whole blood. Study conclusions and caveats: A preference for anti-spike CD8 responses marked VDJdb matching, which missed private and CD4 specificities.

V was trimmed by 7 bases and J by 2 bases, leaving 6 bases between them. The CDR3 is made up of 12 amino acids. Each cDNA molecule carried a unique molecular identifier. TCRdb reprocessed the 5' RACE reads via MiXCR and lists one record per CDR3 protein. The data contain roughly 28,000 distinct CDR3 sequences, 4.4% of them singletons. This clonotype was observed at least ten times. The antigen is undetermined. Specimen: whole blood. This sequence originates from an adult who was a healthcare worker with PCR-confirmed SARS-CoV-2 infection or an uninfected control (not recorded which). This rearrangement joins TRBV12-3 or TRBV12-4 to TRBJ1-3, with D possibly matching TRBD1 (6 bases). This CDR3 reads CASNRAGNTIYF. In DNA, the CDR3 is TGTGCCAGCAACAGGGCTGGAAACACCATATATTTT.